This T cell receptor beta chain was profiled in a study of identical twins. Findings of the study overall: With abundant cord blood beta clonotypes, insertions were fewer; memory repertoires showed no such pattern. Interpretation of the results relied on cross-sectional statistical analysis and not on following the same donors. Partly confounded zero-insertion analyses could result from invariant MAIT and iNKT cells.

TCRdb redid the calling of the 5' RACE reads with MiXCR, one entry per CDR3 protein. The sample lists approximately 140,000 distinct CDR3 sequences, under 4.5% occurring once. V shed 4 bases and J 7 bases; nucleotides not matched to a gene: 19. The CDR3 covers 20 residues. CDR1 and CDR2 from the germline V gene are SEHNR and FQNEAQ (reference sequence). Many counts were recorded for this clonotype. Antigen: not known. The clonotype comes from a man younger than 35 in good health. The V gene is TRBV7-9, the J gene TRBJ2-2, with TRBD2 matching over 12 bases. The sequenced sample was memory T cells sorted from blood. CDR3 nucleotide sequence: TGTGCCAGCAGCTCAACCACCCCTGGACTAGCGGGGAGTATAGGCGGGGAGCTGTTTTTT. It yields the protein CASSSTTPGLAGSIGGELFF.